This T cell receptor beta chain appears in the sequencing data of a study of patients and donors after allogeneic stem cell transplantation. This CDR3 region has 16 residues. V lost 2 bases, J lost 9 bases, and 8 bases stayed unmatched. Germline CDR1 is MGHRA and CDR2 is YSYEKL. A single record per CDR3 protein comes from TCRdb applying MiXCR to the RT-PCR reads. The data show about 200,000 distinct CDR3 sequences, less than 45% seen once. Sequenced input: blood, either unsorted or a sorted T cell fraction (not recorded which). V usage is TRBV4-1 and J usage is TRBJ1-6; 9 bases are shared with TRBD1. The receptor comes from a human donor who was either an allogeneic HSCT recipient or a stem cell or donor lymphocyte infusion donor (not recorded which). It is not recorded whose cells these are; they may come from a transplant donor. CDR3 nucleotides: TGCGCCAGCAGCCAACCGGGACAGGGACCGGTTTCACCCCTCCACTTT. Protein product: CASSQPGQGPVSPLHF.